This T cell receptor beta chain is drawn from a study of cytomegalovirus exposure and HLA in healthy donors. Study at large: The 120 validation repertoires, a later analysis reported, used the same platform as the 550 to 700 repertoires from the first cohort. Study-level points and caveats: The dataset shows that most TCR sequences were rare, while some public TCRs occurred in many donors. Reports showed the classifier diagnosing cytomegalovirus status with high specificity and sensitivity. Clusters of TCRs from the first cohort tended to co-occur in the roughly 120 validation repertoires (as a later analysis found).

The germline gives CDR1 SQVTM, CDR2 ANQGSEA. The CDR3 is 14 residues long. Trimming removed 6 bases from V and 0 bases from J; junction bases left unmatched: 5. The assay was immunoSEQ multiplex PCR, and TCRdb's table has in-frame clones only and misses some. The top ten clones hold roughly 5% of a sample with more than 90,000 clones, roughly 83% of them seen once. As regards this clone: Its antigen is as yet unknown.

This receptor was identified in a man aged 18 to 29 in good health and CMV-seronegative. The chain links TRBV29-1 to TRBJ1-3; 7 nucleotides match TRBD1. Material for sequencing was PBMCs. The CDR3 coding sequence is TGCAGCGTCGTAGGGGGCAACTCTGGAAACACCATATATTTT. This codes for CSVVGGNSGNTIYF.